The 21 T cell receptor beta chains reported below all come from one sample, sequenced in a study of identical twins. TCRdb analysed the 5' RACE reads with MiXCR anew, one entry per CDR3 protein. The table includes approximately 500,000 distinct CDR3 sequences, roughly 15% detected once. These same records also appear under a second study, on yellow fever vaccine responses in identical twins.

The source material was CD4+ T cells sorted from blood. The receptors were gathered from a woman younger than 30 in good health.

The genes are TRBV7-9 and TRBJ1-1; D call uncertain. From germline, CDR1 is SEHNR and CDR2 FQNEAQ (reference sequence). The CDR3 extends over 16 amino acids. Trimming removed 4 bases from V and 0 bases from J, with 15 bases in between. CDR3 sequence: CASSYLLVRMNTEAFF. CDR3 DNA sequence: TGTGCCAGCAGCTACCTCCTGGTCCGTATGAACACTGAAGCTTTCTTT.

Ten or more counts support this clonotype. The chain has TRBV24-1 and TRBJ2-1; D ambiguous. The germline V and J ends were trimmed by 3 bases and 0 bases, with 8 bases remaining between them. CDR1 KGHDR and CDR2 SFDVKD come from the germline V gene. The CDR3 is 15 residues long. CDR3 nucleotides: TGTGCCACCAGTGATGCAGCCCTCTCCTACAATGAGCAGTTCTTC. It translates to CATSDAALSYNEQFF.

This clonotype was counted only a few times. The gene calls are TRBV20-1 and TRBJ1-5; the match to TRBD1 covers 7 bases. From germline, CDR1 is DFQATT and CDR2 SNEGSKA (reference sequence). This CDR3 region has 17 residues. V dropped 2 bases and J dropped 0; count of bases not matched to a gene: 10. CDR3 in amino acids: CSARPRQGTDSNQPQHF. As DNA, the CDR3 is TGCAGTGCTAGACCCAGACAGGGTACGGATAGCAATCAGCCCCAGCATTTT.

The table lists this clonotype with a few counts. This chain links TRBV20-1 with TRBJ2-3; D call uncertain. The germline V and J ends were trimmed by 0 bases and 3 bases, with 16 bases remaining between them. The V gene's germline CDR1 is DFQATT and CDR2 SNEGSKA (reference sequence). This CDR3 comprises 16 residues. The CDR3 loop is CSARDTRSLLTDTQYF. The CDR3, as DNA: TGCAGTGCTAGAGATACGAGGTCGCTACTGACAGATACGCAGTATTTT.

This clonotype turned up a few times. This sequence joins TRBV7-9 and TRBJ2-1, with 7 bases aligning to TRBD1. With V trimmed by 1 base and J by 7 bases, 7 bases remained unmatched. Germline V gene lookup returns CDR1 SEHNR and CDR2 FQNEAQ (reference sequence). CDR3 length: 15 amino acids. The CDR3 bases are TGTGCCAGCAGCTTAGGGGGACAGCGCCTTAATGAGCAGTTCTTC. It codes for CASSLGGQRLNEQFF.

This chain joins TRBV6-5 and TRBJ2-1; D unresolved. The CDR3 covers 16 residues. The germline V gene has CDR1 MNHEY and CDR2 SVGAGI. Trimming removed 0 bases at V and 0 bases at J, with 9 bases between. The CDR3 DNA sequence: TGTGCCAGCAGTTACTCGACGGCTTTCTCCTACAATGAGCAGTTCTTC. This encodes CASSYSTAFSYNEQFF.

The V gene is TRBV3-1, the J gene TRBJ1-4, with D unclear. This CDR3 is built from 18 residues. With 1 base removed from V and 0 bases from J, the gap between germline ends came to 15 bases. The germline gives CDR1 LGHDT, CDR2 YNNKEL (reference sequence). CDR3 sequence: CASSQGVRRWATNEKLFF. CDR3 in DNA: TGTGCCAGCAGCCAAGGGGTCAGGAGATGGGCAACTAATGAAAAACTGTTTTTT.

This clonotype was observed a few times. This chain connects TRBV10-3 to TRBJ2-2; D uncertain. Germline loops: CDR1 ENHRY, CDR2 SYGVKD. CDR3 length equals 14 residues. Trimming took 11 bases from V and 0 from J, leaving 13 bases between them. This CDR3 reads CALSAGANTGELFF. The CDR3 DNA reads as TGTGCCCTTTCGGCTGGCGCGAACACCGGGGAGCTGTTTTTT.

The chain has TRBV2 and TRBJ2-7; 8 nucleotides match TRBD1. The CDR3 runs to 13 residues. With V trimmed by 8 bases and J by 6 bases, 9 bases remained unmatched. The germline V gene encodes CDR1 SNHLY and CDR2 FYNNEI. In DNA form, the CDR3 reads TGTGCCAGCGACGAGACAGGGGCGGGCGAGCAGTACTTC. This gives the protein CASDETGAGEQYF.

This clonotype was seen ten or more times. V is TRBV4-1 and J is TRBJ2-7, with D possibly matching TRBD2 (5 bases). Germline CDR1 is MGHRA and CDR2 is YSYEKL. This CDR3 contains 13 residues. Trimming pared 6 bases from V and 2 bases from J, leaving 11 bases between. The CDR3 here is CASSMRATYEQYF. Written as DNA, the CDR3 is TGCGCCAGCAGTATGCGGGCCACCTACGAGCAGTACTTC.

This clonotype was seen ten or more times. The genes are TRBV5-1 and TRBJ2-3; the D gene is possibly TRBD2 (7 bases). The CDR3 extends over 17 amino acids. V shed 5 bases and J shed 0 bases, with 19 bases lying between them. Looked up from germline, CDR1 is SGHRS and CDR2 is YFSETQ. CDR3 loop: CASSPVGGRQSTDTQYF. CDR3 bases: TGCGCCAGCAGTCCGGTGGGGGGGCGGCAAAGCACAGATACGCAGTATTTT.

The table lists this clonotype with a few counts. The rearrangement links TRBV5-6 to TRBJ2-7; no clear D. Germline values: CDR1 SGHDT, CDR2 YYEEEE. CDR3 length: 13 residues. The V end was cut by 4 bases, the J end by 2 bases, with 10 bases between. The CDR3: CASSGRATYEQYV. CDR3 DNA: TGTGCCAGCAGCGGCCGGGCCACCTACGAGCAGTACGTC.

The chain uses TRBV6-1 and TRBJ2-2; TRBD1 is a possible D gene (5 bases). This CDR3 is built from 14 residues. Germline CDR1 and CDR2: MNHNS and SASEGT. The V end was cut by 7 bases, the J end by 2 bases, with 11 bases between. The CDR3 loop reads CASIGAANTGELFF. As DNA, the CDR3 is TGTGCCAGCATAGGGGCAGCTAACACCGGGGAGCTGTTTTTT.

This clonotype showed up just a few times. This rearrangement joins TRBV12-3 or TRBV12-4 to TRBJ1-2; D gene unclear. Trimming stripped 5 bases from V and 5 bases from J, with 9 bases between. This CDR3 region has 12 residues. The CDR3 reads CASSGVRYGYTF. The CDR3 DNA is TGTGCCAGCAGTGGGGTGAGGTATGGCTACACCTTC.

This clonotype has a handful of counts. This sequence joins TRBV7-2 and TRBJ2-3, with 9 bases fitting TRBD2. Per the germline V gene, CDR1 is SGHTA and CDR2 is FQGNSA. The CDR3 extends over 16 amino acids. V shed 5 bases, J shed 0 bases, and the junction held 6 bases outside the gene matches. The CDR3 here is CASSHEAGGSTDTQYF. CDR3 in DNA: TGTGCCAGCAGCCACGAAGCGGGGGGAAGCACAGATACGCAGTATTTT.

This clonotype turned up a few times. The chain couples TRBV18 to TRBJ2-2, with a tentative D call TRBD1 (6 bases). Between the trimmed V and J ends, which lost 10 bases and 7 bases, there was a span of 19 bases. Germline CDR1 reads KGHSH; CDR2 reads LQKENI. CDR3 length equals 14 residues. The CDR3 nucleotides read TGTGCCACCATCAAACGACAGGACGGCGGGGAGCTGTTTTTT. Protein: CATIKRQDGGELFF.

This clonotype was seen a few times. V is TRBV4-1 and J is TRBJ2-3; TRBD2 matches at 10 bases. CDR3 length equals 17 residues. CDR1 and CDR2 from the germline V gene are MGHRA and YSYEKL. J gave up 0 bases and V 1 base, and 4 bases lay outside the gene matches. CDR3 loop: CASSQVSGGASTDTQYF. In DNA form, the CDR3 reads TGCGCCAGCAGCCAAGTCAGCGGGGGGGCCAGCACAGATACGCAGTATTTT.

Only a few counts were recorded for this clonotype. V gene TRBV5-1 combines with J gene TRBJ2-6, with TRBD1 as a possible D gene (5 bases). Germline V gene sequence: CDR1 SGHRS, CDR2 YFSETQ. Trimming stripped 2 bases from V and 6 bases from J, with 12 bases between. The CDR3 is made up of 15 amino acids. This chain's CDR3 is CASSLPGLTANVLTF. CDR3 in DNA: TGCGCCAGCAGCTTACCAGGGTTGACGGCCAACGTCCTGACTTTC.

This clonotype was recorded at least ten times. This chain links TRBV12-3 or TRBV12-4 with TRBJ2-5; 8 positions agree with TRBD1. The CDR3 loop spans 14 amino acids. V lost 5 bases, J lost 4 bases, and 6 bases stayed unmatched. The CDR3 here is CASSLSTGVETQYF. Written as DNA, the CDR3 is TGTGCCAGCAGTCTTTCGACAGGGGTAGAGACCCAGTACTTC.

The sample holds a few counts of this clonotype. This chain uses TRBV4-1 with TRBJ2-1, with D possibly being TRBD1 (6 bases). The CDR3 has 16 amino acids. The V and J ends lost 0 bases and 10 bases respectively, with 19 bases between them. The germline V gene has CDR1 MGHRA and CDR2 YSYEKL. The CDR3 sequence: CASSQDNRVIMYEQFF. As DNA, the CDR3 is TGCGCCAGCAGCCAAGATAACAGGGTCATCATGTACGAGCAGTTCTTC.

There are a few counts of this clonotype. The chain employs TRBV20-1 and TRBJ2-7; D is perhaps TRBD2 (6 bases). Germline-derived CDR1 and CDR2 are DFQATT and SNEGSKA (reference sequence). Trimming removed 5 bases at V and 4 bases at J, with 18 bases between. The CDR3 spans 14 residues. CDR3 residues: CSAGTRGYHYEQYV. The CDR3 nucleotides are TGCAGTGCTGGGACTCGAGGATACCATTACGAGCAGTACGTC.